The entry below gives a single T cell receptor (beta chain) sequence along with its context. Its antigen is not identified. The CDR3 consists of 15 residues. Trimming removed 4 bases from V and 1 base from J; junction bases left unmatched: 7. Germline lookup yields CDR1 SGHRS and CDR2 YFSETQ. This record comes from a study of T cell responses to AZD1222 COVID-19 vaccine. The data were produced by immunoSEQ multiplex PCR, yet TCRdb's version contains in-frame clones alone and is incomplete. The table lists some 150,000 clones, 85% to 90% of them singletons. The study, taken as a whole, reports: It should be noted that donors were predominantly white British and more often female, and clonal diversity was possibly underestimated. Among AZD1222 vaccinees, only 5 or 6 were seropositive at baseline.

The sequenced sample was peripheral blood, obtained 28 days after the second AZD1222 dose. The rearrangement joins TRBV5-1 to TRBJ2-7; 8 nucleotides line up with TRBD1. This receptor was obtained from an adult who received the AZD1222 COVID-19 vaccine. CDR3: CASSLDRGTSYEQYF. The CDR3 coding sequence is TGCGCCAGCAGCCTAGACAGGGGAACATCCTACGAGCAGTACTTC.